The rows below give T cell receptor beta chains drawn from one sample of a study of cytomegalovirus exposure and HLA in healthy donors. Repertoires were generated with immunoSEQ multiplex PCR, while TCRdb's copy carries only in-frame clones and drops some. The data show about 83,000 clones, about 77% seen once. Sequenced: PBMCs. The receptors come from a man in his sixties in good health and CMV-seronegative. CDR3s include the opening cysteine and the closing phenylalanine or tryptophan. D genes are given only for firm matches. Rows give clone size only sometimes, using once, few, many, or a class for an expanded clone.

cdr3_aa cdr3_nt d_call clone_size j_call v_call
CASSGGQTSTDTQYF TGTGCCAGCAGCGGCGGACAGACTAGCACAGATACGCAGTATTTT NA NA TRBJ2-3 TRBV7-9
CASGNGGTGENTIYF TGTGCCAGTGGAAACGGCGGGACAGGGGAAAACACCATATATTTT TRBD1 NA TRBJ1-3 TRBV7-9
CASSFTGVTEAFF TGTGCCAGCAGTTTCACAGGGGTCACTGAAGCTTTCTTT TRBD1 NA TRBJ1-1 TRBV2
CASGLAAGTGDAGELFF TGTGCTAGTGGTTTGGCTGCCGGGACAGGGGACGCCGGGGAGCTGTTTTTT TRBD1 NA TRBJ2-2 TRBV12-5
CASSRRSSPETEAFF TGTGCCAGCAGCCGTCGTTCGAGTCCCGAGACTGAAGCTTTCTTT NA few TRBJ1-1 TRBV4-2
CASSVTGGDTGELFF TGTGCCAGCAGCGTGACAGGGGGGGACACCGGGGAGCTGTTTTTT TRBD1 NA TRBJ2-2 TRBV9
CAWSPMTEKLFF TGTGCCTGGAGCCCTATGACAGAAAAACTGTTTTTT NA NA TRBJ1-4 TRBV30
CSVGAGLGQPQHF TGCAGCGTTGGGGCAGGGTTAGGTCAGCCCCAGCATTTT NA NA TRBJ1-5 TRBV29-1
CASSSGSRGTDTQYF TGCGCCAGCAGCAGCGGGAGCCGGGGCACAGATACGCAGTATTTT TRBD2 NA TRBJ2-3 TRBV5-1
CASRGGNYEQYF TGTGCCAGTAGGGGGGGGAACTACGAGCAGTACTTC NA NA TRBJ2-7 TRBV11-2
CTSSQERRGGDSYNEQFF TGCACCAGCAGCCAAGAACGGAGGGGCGGGGACTCCTACAATGAGCAGTTCTTC NA NA TRBJ2-1 TRBV1
CASSSSSLYNEQFF TGTGCCAGCAGCTCAAGCTCCCTTTACAATGAGCAGTTCTTC NA NA TRBJ2-1 TRBV11-2
CASSQGPAGAVPEQYF TGCGCCAGCAGCCAAGGGCCCGCGGGGGCTGTCCCCGAGCAGTACTTC NA few TRBJ2-7 TRBV4-1
CASSPPGLNTEAFF TGTGCCAGCAGTCCACCGGGTCTGAACACTGAAGCTTTCTTT NA NA TRBJ1-1 TRBV27
CASIEGETGGHEQYF TGTGCCAGCATCGAAGGAGAGACAGGGGGTCACGAGCAGTACTTC TRBD1 few TRBJ2-7 TRBV6-1